This T cell receptor beta chain stems from a study of cytomegalovirus exposure and HLA in healthy donors. Amplification used 60 Vbeta primers and 13 Jbeta primers. Sequencing used immunoSEQ multiplex PCR; TCRdb keeps in-frame clones, though not all of them. The sample records approximately 110,000 clones, around 78% being singletons. The CDR3 has 15 amino acids. The V end was cut by 0 bases, the J end by 2 bases, with 8 bases between. Looked up from germline, CDR1 is SGHDT and CDR2 is YYEEEE. The study, taken as a whole, reports: Later analysis identified a missense DCLRE1C variant that was linked to TCR beta V- and J-gene trimming.

On this clone: Its antigen remains unidentified.

Material: PBMCs. This receptor was identified in a man in his forties or fifties in good health and CMV-seronegative. This rearrangement joins TRBV5-6 to TRBJ2-2, with D perhaps TRBD1 (6 bases). CDR3: CASSLGQVNTGELFF. The CDR3 DNA sequence: TGTGCCAGCAGCTTGGGACAGGTTAACACCGGGGAGCTGTTTTTT.